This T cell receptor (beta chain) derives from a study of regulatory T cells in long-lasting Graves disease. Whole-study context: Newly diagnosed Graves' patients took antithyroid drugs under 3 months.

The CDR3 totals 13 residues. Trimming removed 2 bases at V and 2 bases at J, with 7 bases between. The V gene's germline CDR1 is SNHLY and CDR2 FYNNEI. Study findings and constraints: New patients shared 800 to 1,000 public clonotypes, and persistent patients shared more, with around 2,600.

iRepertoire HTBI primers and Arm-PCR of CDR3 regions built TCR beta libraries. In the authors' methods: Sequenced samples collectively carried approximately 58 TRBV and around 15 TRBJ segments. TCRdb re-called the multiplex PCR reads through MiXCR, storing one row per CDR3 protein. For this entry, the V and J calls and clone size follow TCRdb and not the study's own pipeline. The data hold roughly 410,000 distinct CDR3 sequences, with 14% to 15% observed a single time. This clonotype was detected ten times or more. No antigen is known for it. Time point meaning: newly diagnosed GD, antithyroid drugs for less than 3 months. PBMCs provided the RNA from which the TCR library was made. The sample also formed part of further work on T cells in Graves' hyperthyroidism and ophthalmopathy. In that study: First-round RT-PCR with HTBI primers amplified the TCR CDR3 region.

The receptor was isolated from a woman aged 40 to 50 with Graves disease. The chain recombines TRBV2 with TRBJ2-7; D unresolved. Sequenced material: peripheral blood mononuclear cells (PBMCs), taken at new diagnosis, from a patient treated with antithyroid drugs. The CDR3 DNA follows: TGTGCCAGCAGTGAACGACTTCCCTACGAGCAGTACTTC. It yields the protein CASSERLPYEQYF.